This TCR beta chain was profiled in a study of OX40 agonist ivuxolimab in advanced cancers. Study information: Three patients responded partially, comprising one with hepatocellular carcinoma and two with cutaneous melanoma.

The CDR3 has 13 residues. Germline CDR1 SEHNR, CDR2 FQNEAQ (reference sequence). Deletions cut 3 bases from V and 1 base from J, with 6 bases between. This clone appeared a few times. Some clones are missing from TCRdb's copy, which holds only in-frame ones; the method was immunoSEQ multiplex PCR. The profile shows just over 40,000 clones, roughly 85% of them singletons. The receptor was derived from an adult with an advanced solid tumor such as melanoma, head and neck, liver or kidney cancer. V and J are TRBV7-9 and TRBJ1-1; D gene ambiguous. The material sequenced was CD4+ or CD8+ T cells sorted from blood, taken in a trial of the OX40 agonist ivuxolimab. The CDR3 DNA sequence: TGTGCCAGCAGCTTGTCGGAGAACACTGAAGCTTTCTTT. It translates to CASSLSENTEAFF.